Shown below are 29 T cell receptor beta chains from a single sample sequenced in a study of cytomegalovirus exposure and HLA in healthy donors. Clones were read by immunoSEQ multiplex PCR, and TCRdb kept only the in-frame ones, dropping some. The sample carries over 85,000 clones, over 75% recorded once. Sequencing was done on a sample of PBMCs. The receptors derive from a woman in her twenties or thirties in good health and CMV-seropositive.

The V call is TRBV6-6, the J call TRBJ2-2; 8 positions agree with TRBD2. The CDR3 has 15 amino acids. Germline V CDR1 and CDR2: MNHNY, SVGAGI (reference sequence). V lost 6 bases and J lost 4; bases outside the gene matches: 7. CDR3 nucleotides: TGTGCCAGCAGGCTTGCGGGGGGCCGCACCGGGGAGCTGTTTTTT. Its translation: CASRLAGGRTGELFF.

This clone was picked up a small number of times. The rearrangement joins TRBV6-5 to TRBJ1-2; TRBD1 agrees at 7 bases. Germline trimming cut 0 bases from V and 7 bases from J; bases unmatched to any gene: 8. The CDR3 loop spans 15 amino acids. Germline values: CDR1 MNHEY, CDR2 SVGAGI. CDR3 nucleotides: TGTGCCAGCAGTTACTCAGCGCGACAGGGCCTTGGCTACACCTTC. Amino acids: CASSYSARQGLGYTF.

The DNA of the CDR3 is TGTGCCAGCAGGCGCCCGGGACAGGGGGCGATAGGGACCCAGTACTTC. It is translated as CASRRPGQGAIGTQYF. The V call is TRBV6-6, the J call TRBJ2-5; TRBD1 matches 12 bases. Germline CDR1 is MNHNY and CDR2 is SVGAGI (reference sequence). This CDR3 is 16 amino acids long. Trimming cost V 6 bases and J 7 bases; bases outside gene matches: 12.

This rearrangement joins TRBV30 to TRBJ1-5; no definite D call. Deletions cut 0 bases from V and 4 bases from J, with 10 bases between. Germline lookup yields CDR1 GTSNPN and CDR2 SVGIG (reference sequence). The CDR3 consists of 14 residues. The CDR3 reads CAWSVRRENQPQHF. CDR3 DNA: TGTGCCTGGAGTGTCCGACGGGAGAATCAGCCCCAGCATTTT.

The chain joins TRBV28 to TRBJ1-2, with a possible D match to TRBD1 (5 bases). The CDR3 runs to 14 residues. V lost 5 bases and J 4 bases, leaving 14 bases between the germline ends. Germline V gene data show CDR1 as MDHEN and CDR2 as SYDVKM. The CDR3 sequence: CASSRGTGFYGYTF. The DNA for the CDR3 is TGTGCCAGCAGTCGTGGGACTGGCTTCTATGGCTACACCTTC.

V is TRBV7-6 and J is TRBJ2-5; D unresolved. Trimming took off 3 bases at V and 4 bases at J, with 12 bases between the two ends. The germline V gene encodes CDR1 SGHVS and CDR2 FNYEAQ. This CDR3 has 14 amino acids. The CDR3 sequence is CASSFNWAGETQYF. The CDR3 nucleotides are TGTGCCAGCAGCTTTAATTGGGCAGGAGAGACCCAGTACTTC.

This chain joins TRBV9 and TRBJ1-1, with 8 nucleotides matching TRBD1. The CDR3 covers 13 residues. Germline CDR1 is SGDLS and CDR2 is YYNGEE. V trimming: 3 bases; J trimming: 5 bases; junction bases outside the gene matches: 3. CDR3 sequence (DNA): TGTGCCAGCAGCGCAGGGGGCTTGACTGAAGCTTTCTTT. Amino acids: CASSAGGLTEAFF.

The V gene is TRBV2, the J gene TRBJ1-1; 9 bases align to TRBD1. This CDR3 is 13 amino acids long. Per the germline V gene, CDR1 is SNHLY and CDR2 is FYNNEI. V trimming: 4 bases; J trimming: 3 bases; junction bases outside the gene matches: 0. In DNA form, the CDR3 reads TGTGCCAGCAGTGGACAGGGGGACACTGAAGCTTTCTTT. It specifies CASSGQGDTEAFF.

The chain has TRBV5-6 and TRBJ2-7; 7 positions agree with TRBD1. Unmatched junction bases numbered 9, after V lost 0 bases and J lost 6 bases. Per germline, CDR1 SGHDT and CDR2 YYEEEE. The CDR3 is made up of 15 amino acids. The CDR3 loop is CASSLGGGGFSEQYF. CDR3 nucleotides: TGTGCCAGCAGCTTGGGAGGGGGCGGATTTTCCGAGCAGTACTTC.

This chain connects TRBV28 to TRBJ2-4; TRBD1 aligns across 9 bases. The germline V gene has CDR1 MDHEN and CDR2 SYDVKM. V shed 4 bases, J shed 7 bases, and the junction held 11 bases outside the gene matches. The CDR3 runs to 16 residues. The CDR3 DNA is TGTGCCAGCAGTTCCAAACCGGGACAGGGAGGGAACATTCAGTACTTC. It yields the protein CASSSKPGQGGNIQYF.

This clone was seen only once. The CDR3 loop reads CSVENRGDEQYF. The CDR3 DNA follows: TGCAGCGTTGAGAACAGGGGCGACGAGCAGTACTTC. The V and J genes are TRBV29-1 and TRBJ2-7; TRBD1 matches at 7 bases. This CDR3 spans 12 amino acids. The V and J ends lost 3 bases and 5 bases, in that order; junction bases with no gene match: 4. Germline assignment: CDR1 SQVTM and CDR2 ANQGSEA.

This chain connects TRBV9 to TRBJ2-7; possibly TRBD1 for D (5 bases). The V end lost 3 bases, the J end lost 6 bases, and 22 bases lay between the germline ends. Germline-derived CDR1 and CDR2 are SGDLS and YYNGEE. This CDR3 has 16 residues. The CDR3 region is CASSAFGASDVSEQYF. CDR3 DNA sequence: TGTGCCAGCAGCGCCTTTGGGGCTTCGGATGTATCCGAGCAGTACTTC.

This rearrangement joins TRBV7-8 to TRBJ2-1; a possible D gene is TRBD2 (6 bases). The CDR3 sequence is 17 residues long. The germline gives CDR1 SGHVS, CDR2 FQNEAQ. The V and J ends lost 2 bases and 0 bases respectively, with 14 bases between them. The CDR3 DNA follows: TGTGCCAGCAGCTTACGCCCCGCCGGGAGCTCCTACAATGAGCAGTTCTTC. Amino acids: CASSLRPAGSSYNEQFF.

This rearrangement joins TRBV7-9 to TRBJ2-7; 7 bases are shared with TRBD1. Looked up from germline, CDR1 is SEHNR and CDR2 is FQNEAQ (reference sequence). This CDR3 has 15 amino acids. The V gene end was trimmed by 4 bases and the J gene end by 3 bases; junction bases not matched to a gene: 9. The CDR3 sequence is CASSSLRDSHYEQYF. For the CDR3, the DNA is TGTGCCAGCAGCTCCCTCCGGGACAGCCACTACGAGCAGTACTTC. Filled out from reference TRBV7-9 and TRBJ2-7, the complete variable domain reads DTGVSQNPRHKITKRGQNVTFRCDPISEHNRLYWYRQTLGQGPEFLTYFQNEAQLEKSRLLSDRFSAERPKGSFSTLEIQRTEQGDSAMYLCASSSLRDSHYEQYFGPGTRLTVT.

The V call is TRBV18, the J call TRBJ1-2; 9 nucleotides line up with TRBD1. Per germline, CDR1 KGHSH and CDR2 LQKENI. CDR3 length equals 15 residues. Trimming at V came to 4 bases and at J to 1 base, leaving 4 bases not matched to a gene. This chain's CDR3 is CASSRQGVNNYGYTF. CDR3 DNA: TGTGCCAGCTCACGACAGGGGGTGAATAACTATGGCTACACCTTC.

The genes are TRBV27 and TRBJ2-1; TRBD1 aligns across 10 bases. This CDR3 has 15 residues. V was pared by 5 bases and J by 5 bases, with 6 bases of the junction left unmatched. The V gene's germline CDR1 is MNHEY and CDR2 SMNVEV (reference sequence). CDR3 loop: CASSITGTGDNEQFF. The CDR3 nucleotides read TGTGCCAGCAGTATTACCGGGACAGGGGACAATGAGCAGTTCTTC.

V usage is TRBV13 and J usage is TRBJ1-1; 8 bases agree with TRBD1. Germline CDR1 reads PRHDT; CDR2 reads FYEKMQ (reference sequence). With V trimmed by 2 bases and J by 10 bases, 6 bases remained unmatched. The CDR3 consists of 13 residues. The CDR3 region is CASSLPGQVGAFF. CDR3 coding DNA: TGTGCCAGCAGCTTACCGGGACAGGTAGGAGCTTTCTTT.

The chain recombines TRBV27 with TRBJ2-3, with a possible D match to TRBD1 (6 bases). This CDR3 spans 14 amino acids. With 6 bases removed from V and 6 bases from J, the gap between germline ends came to 16 bases. Germline CDR1 reads MNHEY; CDR2 reads SMNVEV (reference sequence). CDR3 sequence: CASRAGDTPDTQYF. Written as DNA, the CDR3 is TGTGCCAGCAGGGCAGGGGACACCCCGGATACGCAGTATTTT.

The chain employs TRBV7-6 and TRBJ1-6; D gene uncertain. The V gene lost 2 bases and the J gene lost 0 bases, with 5 bases spanning the gap. The CDR3 totals 15 residues. Germline V CDR1 and CDR2: SGHVS, FNYEAQ. As DNA, the CDR3 is TGTGCCAGCAGCTTATCGAGCTCCTATAATTCACCCCTCCACTTT. Encoded protein: CASSLSSSYNSPLHF.

The chain uses TRBV2 and TRBJ1-5; possible D gene TRBD1, 5 bases. CDR3 length equals 15 residues. V lost 6 bases and J lost 0, with 12 bases in between. In germline, CDR1 is SNHLY, CDR2 FYNNEI. CDR3 coding DNA: TGTGCCAGCAGAGTGCGGGACCATAGCAATCAGCCCCAGCATTTT. This encodes CASRVRDHSNQPQHF.

The chain uses TRBV7-9 and TRBJ1-2, with D possibly being TRBD1 (5 bases). This CDR3 is 16 amino acids long. The V gene's germline CDR1 is SEHNR and CDR2 FQNEAQ (reference sequence). The germline V and J ends were trimmed by 5 bases and 6 bases, with 22 bases remaining between them. The CDR3 region is CASSSGPAGEGHGYTF. The DNA for the CDR3 is TGTGCCAGCAGCAGCGGGCCGGCGGGCGAGGGGCATGGCTACACCTTC.

V usage is TRBV5-4 and J usage is TRBJ1-2; 7 nucleotides line up with TRBD1. With 4 bases clipped from V and 2 bases from J, the junction kept 2 bases outside the gene matches. The V gene's germline CDR1 is SGHNT and CDR2 YYREEE (reference sequence). This CDR3 contains 13 residues. The CDR3 sequence is CASSAGQNYGYTF. CDR3 nucleotides: TGTGCCAGCAGCGCGGGACAGAACTATGGCTACACCTTC.

This chain uses TRBV4-3 with TRBJ2-1; maybe TRBD1 (6 bases). The CDR3 is 20 residues long. Trimming stripped 0 bases from V and 6 bases from J, with 27 bases between. From germline, CDR1 is LGHNA and CDR2 YSLEER. DNA of the CDR3: TGCGCCAGCAGCCAAGAAAACATGGGGGCTACAGGAGACGGGCTCAATGAGCAGTTCTTC. As protein: CASSQENMGATGDGLNEQFF.

The chain links TRBV7-9 to TRBJ2-7; 9 bases agree with TRBD1. This CDR3 region has 14 residues. Germline lookup yields CDR1 SEHNR and CDR2 FQNEAQ (reference sequence). V lost 1 base to trimming and J lost 7 bases; unmatched junction nucleotides: 5. This CDR3 reads CASSLVQGAGEQYF. The CDR3 nucleotides are TGTGCCAGCAGCTTAGTACAGGGGGCTGGAGAGCAGTACTTC.

The DNA of the CDR3 is TGTGCCAGCAGAGCGGCTGGGGCCAACGTCCTGACTTTC. It codes for CASRAAGANVLTF. The rearrangement joins TRBV5-4 to TRBJ2-6; the D gene is possibly TRBD2 (5 bases). Trimming removed 5 bases from V and 2 bases from J, with 5 bases in between. Germline V lookup: CDR1 SGHNT, CDR2 YYREEE (reference sequence). The CDR3 is 13 residues long.

The chain links TRBV28 to TRBJ2-1; TRBD2 matches at 7 bases. The CDR3 runs 12 residues. J lost 9 bases, V lost 6 bases, and 5 bases had no gene match. Germline CDR1 and CDR2: MDHEN and SYDVKM. The CDR3 sequence is CASRAGVSEQFF. The CDR3 region has the DNA TGTGCCAGCAGGGCGGGAGTAAGTGAGCAGTTCTTC. Filled out from reference TRBV28 and TRBJ2-1, the complete variable domain reads DVKVTQSSRYLVKRTGEKVFLECVQDMDHENMFWYRQDPGLGLRLIYFSYDVKMKEKGDIPEGYSVSREKKERFSLILESASTNQTSMYLCASRAGVSEQFFGPGTRLTVL.

The CDR3 protein is CASSPRGRPMEAFF. CDR3 nucleotide sequence: TGTGCCAGCAGCCCAAGGGGGAGACCCATGGAAGCTTTCTTT. The chain combines TRBV9 with TRBJ1-1; possibly TRBD1 for D (6 bases). CDR1 and CDR2 (germline): SGDLS, YYNGEE. The CDR3 has 14 amino acids. V lost 4 bases, J lost 8 bases, and 18 bases lay in between.

The chain carries TRBV30 and TRBJ1-4; 9 nucleotides line up with TRBD1. The germline V gene has CDR1 GTSNPN and CDR2 SVGIG (reference sequence). The CDR3 is 14 residues long. The J segment lost 10 bases and the V segment lost 3 bases, leaving 9 bases of the junction unmatched. The CDR3 here is CAWRLPGQGGKLFF. The CDR3 DNA is TGTGCCTGGAGGCTGCCGGGACAGGGAGGAAAACTGTTTTTT. Filled out from reference TRBV30 and TRBJ1-4, the complete variable domain reads SQTIHQWPATLVQPVGSPLSLECTVEGTSNPNLYWYRQAAGRGLQLLFYSVGIGQISSEVPQNLSASRPQDRQFILSSKKLLLSDSGFYLCAWRLPGQGGKLFFGSGTQLSVL.

In DNA form, the CDR3 reads TGTGCCAGCAGCTCCTCCAAGGGGAGGGCGTACGAGCAGTACTTC. It codes for CASSSSKGRAYEQYF. This rearrangement joins TRBV11-2 to TRBJ2-7; 7 nucleotides match TRBD2. From germline, CDR1 is SGHAT and CDR2 FQNNGV. The V gene end was trimmed by 4 bases and the J gene end by 4 bases; junction bases not matched to a gene: 10. The CDR3 runs to 15 residues.